The 8 T cell receptor beta chains below all came from one sample that was sequenced in a study of blood T cell repertoires in COVID-19. Data came from immunoSEQ multiplex PCR; TCRdb stores just in-frame clones and leaves some out. The sample records approximately 170,000 clones, roughly 84% being singletons. Specimen: peripheral blood. These receptors were collected from a human donor with acute or convalescent COVID-19. The donor label of this sample is uncertain.

This clone occurred a few times. The chain is built from TRBV30 and TRBJ1-1, with D tentatively TRBD1 (6 bases). V was cut by 5 bases and J by 5 bases, with 15 bases left in between. The CDR3 length is 13 residues. Per germline, CDR1 GTSNPN and CDR2 SVGIG (reference sequence). The CDR3, as DNA: TGTGCCTGGGTACAGGGTTGGGGGACTGAAGCTTTCTTT. Encoded protein: CAWVQGWGTEAFF.

The chain employs TRBV12-5 and TRBJ1-1; 7 bases align to TRBD1. CDR3 length: 14 amino acids. The junction had 4 bases not matched to a gene; V was cut back by 5 bases and J by 1 base. Germline V gene sequence: CDR1 LGHNT, CDR2 FRNRAP. The CDR3 sequence is CASGQTGRNTEAFF. CDR3 nucleotide sequence: TGTGCTAGTGGTCAGACAGGGCGGAACACTGAAGCTTTCTTT.

CDR3 region: CASSYWGGGGVPYEQYF. In nucleotides, the CDR3 is TGCGCCAGCAGCTATTGGGGCGGAGGGGGGGTGCCCTACGAGCAGTACTTC. The chain uses TRBV5-1 and TRBJ2-7; D perhaps matches TRBD2 (7 bases). Germline V lookup: CDR1 SGHRS, CDR2 YFSETQ. The CDR3 contains 17 residues. Trimming stripped 3 bases from V and 2 bases from J, with 21 bases between.

V gene TRBV5-1 combines with J gene TRBJ1-2; 11 bases map to TRBD1. CDR1 SGHRS and CDR2 YFSETQ come from the germline V gene. The CDR3 sequence is 15 residues long. The trim removed 0 bases at V and 6 bases at J, leaving 4 bases unmatched. For the CDR3, the DNA is TGCGCCAGCAGCTTGGAGGGACAGGGGGTCGATGGCTACACCTTC. This encodes CASSLEGQGVDGYTF.

The chain links TRBV4-1 to TRBJ2-7; 12 positions match TRBD2. V lost 3 bases to trimming and J lost 9 bases; unmatched junction nucleotides: 9. CDR1 is MGHRA and CDR2 is YSYEKL in the germline V gene. The CDR3 extends over 15 amino acids. The CDR3 loop reads CASSHPRTSGAGQYF. Written as DNA, the CDR3 is TGCGCCAGCAGCCACCCCAGGACTAGCGGGGCCGGGCAGTACTTC.

The J gene is TRBJ2-7, the V gene TRBV19, with TRBD1 matching over 9 bases. In germline, CDR1 is LNHDA, CDR2 SQIVND (reference sequence). V gave up 6 bases and J gave up 3 bases; unmatched junction bases: 3. The CDR3 has 13 amino acids. CDR3 sequence reads: CASRRQGGYEQYF. CDR3 bases: TGTGCCAGTAGAAGACAGGGGGGCTACGAGCAGTACTTC.

The CDR3 DNA is TGTGCCAGCAGTGAAGGGGGAGGATGGGTGCGCGGGAGTCTCTACGAGCAGTACTTC. It specifies CASSEGGGWVRGSLYEQYF. V and J are TRBV2 and TRBJ2-7; 7 nucleotides agree with TRBD2. The CDR3 extends over 19 amino acids. J was trimmed by 3 bases and V by 1 base; bases with no gene match: 18. CDR1 and CDR2 (germline): SNHLY, FYNNEI.

The CDR3 loop reads CASSAVNRGTNEKLFF. CDR3 nucleotide sequence: TGTGCCAGCAGTGCCGTAAACAGGGGGACTAATGAAAAACTGTTTTTT. The V call is TRBV27, the J call TRBJ1-4, with TRBD1 matching 8 bases. Germline CDR1 and CDR2: MNHEY and SMNVEV (reference sequence). V gave up 5 bases and J gave up 2 bases; unmatched junction bases: 7. The CDR3 runs 16 residues.